A single sample is the source of the 8 T cell receptor beta chains below, sequenced in a study of T cell responses to AZD1222 COVID-19 vaccine (dated by TCRdb to the early 2020s). Reading the label with the study, this specimen's time point is: baseline before first vaccination. The library came from the immunoSEQ multiplex PCR assay. TCRdb took this table from immuneACCESS and kept in-frame rearrangements with V and J called. Such tables lack part of the clones; where checked against another copy, unresolved V genes explain under half of the gap, and the rest is unexplained. The sample records some 120,000 clones, 87% of which are singletons. The ten largest clones take up approximately 7.5% of the sample. Here the sequenced sample was peripheral blood, taken on day 0 of AZD1222 vaccination. The origin of the receptors is an adult in good health.

The rearrangement links TRBV6-5 to TRBJ1-1; the D gene is possibly TRBD1 (5 bases). V shed 5 bases and J shed 6 bases, with 13 bases lying between them. Germline lookup yields CDR1 MNHEY and CDR2 SVGAGI. The CDR3 is 13 residues long. In nucleotides, the CDR3 is TGTGCCAGCAGTCCAGGGATTCGGGCTGAAGCTTTCTTT. It is translated as CASSPGIRAEAFF.

This clone showed up just a few times. The chain combines TRBV7-6 with TRBJ2-2; possibly TRBD2 for D (5 bases). Trimming left V 7 bases short and J 0 bases short, with 9 bases between. Looked up from germline, CDR1 is SGHVS and CDR2 is FNYEAQ. The CDR3 consists of 14 residues. The CDR3 here is CASNLAPNTGELFF. In DNA form, the CDR3 reads TGTGCCAGCAACCTAGCCCCGAACACCGGGGAGCTGTTTTTT.

The chain is built from TRBV28 and TRBJ1-1; the D gene is possibly TRBD1 (6 bases). The CDR3 is 14 amino acids. Germline CDR1 and CDR2: MDHEN and SYDVKM. V was clipped by 5 bases and J by 2 bases, with 12 bases between them. The CDR3 spells CASSTMGHNTEAFF. CDR3 nucleotide sequence: TGTGCCAGCAGTACGATGGGACACAACACTGAAGCTTTCTTT.

This chain links TRBV5-1 with TRBJ2-7, with a tentative D call TRBD2 (6 bases). The CDR3 spans 14 residues. V was trimmed by 0 bases and J by 5 bases, leaving 12 bases between them. Germline CDR1 and CDR2: SGHRS and YFSETQ. The CDR3 DNA reads as TGCGCCAGCAGCTTGGGTGCGGGGCTCGACGAGCAGTACTTC. Its protein is CASSLGAGLDEQYF.

This clone is a singleton in its sample. J is TRBJ2-7 and V is TRBV5-8; no clear D. The CDR3 has 10 residues. Germline lookup yields CDR1 SGHTS and CDR2 YDEGEE. The V end was cut by 4 bases, the J end by 4 bases, with 3 bases between. The CDR3 DNA sequence: TGTGCCAGCAGCACGTACGAGCAGTACTTC. Translating it yields CASSTYEQYF. Supplemented by reference TRBV5-8 and TRBJ2-7, the full variable domain reads EAGVTQSPTHLIKTRGQQATLRCSPISGHTSVYWYQQALGLGLQFLLWYDEGEERNRGNFPPRFSGRQFPNYSSELNVNALELEDSALYLCASSTYEQYFGPGTRLTVT.

The V call is TRBV28, the J call TRBJ2-1; possibly TRBD1 for D (6 bases). The CDR3 extends over 16 amino acids. V gave up 6 bases and J gave up 1 base, with 16 bases separating them. Per germline, CDR1 MDHEN and CDR2 SYDVKM. The CDR3 DNA follows: TGTGCCAGCAGGTCCTCACAGGGTGCGTCCTACAATGAGCAGTTCTTC. Its translation is CASRSSQGASYNEQFF.

The rearrangement links TRBV5-1 to TRBJ2-7; TRBD1 matches 8 bases. There are 16 residues in the CDR3. Germline loops: CDR1 SGHRS, CDR2 YFSETQ. V gave up 2 bases and J gave up 4 bases; unmatched junction bases: 11. The CDR3 loop reads CASSLYTNRGIYEQYF. In nucleotides, the CDR3 is TGCGCCAGCAGCTTATATACCAACAGGGGGATTTACGAGCAGTACTTC.

The chain links TRBV28 to TRBJ2-2; the D call may be TRBD1 or TRBD2 (5 bases each). Germline lookup yields CDR1 MDHEN and CDR2 SYDVKM. This CDR3 has 15 residues. Trimming left V 3 bases short and J 5 bases short, with 13 bases between. The CDR3 region is CASSFRDEGTGELFF. The CDR3 DNA reads TGTGCCAGCAGTTTCCGGGACGAGGGGACCGGGGAGCTGTTTTTT.